A selection of T cell receptor beta chains follows, all from one sample in a study of beta chain features in type 1 diabetes. TCRdb's table, derived via immunoSEQ multiplex PCR, lists solely in-frame clones and lacks some. Of about 200,000 clones listed, approximately 11% were seen once; the top ten hold 1% to 1.5%. The sequenced sample consisted of central memory CD4+ T cells from blood. Receptors originate from a man younger than 35 in good health. CDR3s leave out the opening cysteine and the closing phenylalanine or tryptophan. Size is omitted from some rows. Given values are once, few, many or a class for expanded clones.

>TRBV9|.
ASSGPGVEQY
>TRBV7-2|.
ASSLEVGLRANVLT
>TRBV4-3|few
ASSQLATSYNEQF
>TRBV11-2|.
ASSLSGGLFYNEQF
>TRBV19|.
ASSISGLNSNQPQH
>TRBV7-3|few
ASSRTGSGANVLT
>TRBV29-1|few
SVGRIGGPNNEQF
>TRBV7-2|.
ASSLRSSNSGSIYEQY
>TRBV28|.
ASGTSGRAGEQY
>TRBV11-2|few
ASSLAVYDTQY
>TRBV29-1|few
SGLAGGEDTQY
>TRBV18|.
ASSPPGGTDTQY
>TRBV10-3|.
AIRSGTGEDTQY
>TRBV30|.
AWSQGQGTVAQY
>TRBV30|few
AWRGMLARTDTQY
>TRBV7-2|few
ASSQNRGLTDTQY
>TRBV7-2|.
ASSSRTGAPYEQY
>TRBV12-2|.
ASRLALTTGACQPQH
>TRBV6-6|few
ASRREGSGYT
>TRBV7-2|.
ASSPGQGSTTDTQY
>TRBV27|many
ASTPATSFGRDTQY
>TRBV28|.
ASLGEAYEQY
>TRBV18|few
ASSPPGLVQETQY
>TRBV5-4|.
ASSLGDRAVNIQY
>TRBV5-1|few
ASSFDSYNEQF
>TRBV5-4|many
ASSLPLADSYEQY
>TRBV5-6|many
ASSFSGKRELYEQY
>TRBV19|.
ASSISRTSIRNEQF
>TRBV20-1|.
SAWGYGYT
>TRBV7-2|few
ASSFGTDTQY
>TRBV2|.
ASSGLAGGYEQY
>TRBV29-1|.
SVDTGSTGELF
>TRBV10-3|.
AISGTSGSSTDTQY
>TRBV6-1|.
ASRDSTDTQY
>TRBV29-1|few
SVYTGELF
>TRBV10-3|.
AISESQQSGNTIY
>TRBV7-2|few
ASSLDPQSVTQY
>TRBV6-6|.
ASSYRDPYRSEQF
>TRBV7-9|.
ASSLRSGRGNEQF
>TRBV5-1|few
ASSLRGGSGPLPYNEQF
>TRBV4-3|.
ASSRVAGNEETQY
>TRBV14|.
ASSQGILYGYT
>TRBV2|.
ASSDRTENIQY
>TRBV29-1|.
SVGSGRDNEQF
>TRBV7-9|few
ASSLIAVTGGTEAF
>TRBV30|.
AWSVVGQGPQAQY
>TRBV7-2|few
ASSLDPAGVTGELF
>TRBV19|.
ASSFRPGGGEQY
>TRBV5-4|.
ASSLRAANEKLF
>TRBV30|.
AWSKADNTGELF
>TRBV28|few
ASSFPGGTGQKLF
>TRBV30|.
AWKGLNYEQY
>TRBV4-3|.
ASSPFSGANVLT
>TRBV14|.
ASSSRIDNEQF